The 7 T cell receptor beta chains reported below all come from one sample, sequenced in a study of T cells in localized non-small cell lung cancer (TCRdb year 2020). Receptor amplification or capture employed the immunoSEQ multiplex PCR assay. The table comes from immuneACCESS by way of TCRdb, which keeps in-frame sequences with V and J called. Part of the clones is missing from these tables; in studies checked, under half for an unresolved V gene and the rest for unknown reasons. The sample has fewer than 35,000 clones on record, approximately 88% of them singletons. 2.5% to 3% of the sample is held by the ten biggest clonotypes. Sequenced material: peripheral blood, taken before any cancer treatment. The source of these receptors is a female donor older than 55 with stage I lung adenocarcinoma.

The sample holds a few counts of this clone. V is TRBV5-1 and J is TRBJ2-7, with 11 bases that match TRBD2. CDR3 length equals 15 residues. Germline CDR1 SGHRS, CDR2 YFSETQ. Germline trimming cut 1 base from V and 5 bases from J; bases unmatched to any gene: 5. The CDR3 reads CASSLLLAGAHEQYF. As DNA, the CDR3 is TGCGCCAGCAGCTTGTTACTAGCGGGAGCTCACGAGCAGTACTTC.

In regard to this clone: Other nucleotide sequences in the sample specify the same CDR3. The CDR3 DNA follows: TGTGCAAGTCGCTTAGGACGGGAGCCCCCCACTAGCACAGATACGCAGTATTTT. Protein product: CASRLGREPPTSTDTQYF. The chain couples TRBV12-2 to TRBJ2-3; the table's D call, TRBD2, was not checked against the DNA. TRBV12-2 is flagged as a pseudogene. The CDR3 is 18 residues long.

This clone has a handful of counts. The V and J genes are TRBV5-1 and TRBJ2-5; 7 nucleotides agree with TRBD2. V lost 2 bases to trimming and J lost 5 bases; unmatched junction nucleotides: 6. This CDR3 region has 14 residues. CDR1 and CDR2 (germline): SGHRS, YFSETQ. Written as DNA, the CDR3 is TGCGCCAGCAGCTTAGCGGGACCAAGGGAGACCCAGTACTTC. Translation: CASSLAGPRETQYF.

The chain couples TRBV28 to TRBJ2-4, with D possibly called TRBD1 or TRBD2 (6 bases each). The germline V gene encodes CDR1 MDHEN and CDR2 SYDVKM. The V gene lost 3 bases and the J gene lost 15 bases, with 21 bases spanning the gap. The length of the CDR3 is 14 residues. The chain's CDR3 is CASSLWAKGGSVYF. The CDR3 DNA is TGTGCCAGCAGTTTGTGGGCCAAAGGGGGGTCGGTGTACTTC.

The V call is TRBV6-4, the J call TRBJ2-5; 9 positions match TRBD1. Germline V CDR1 and CDR2: MRHNA, SNTAGT. CDR3 size: 13 residues. Germline trimming cut 3 bases from V and 9 bases from J; bases unmatched to any gene: 5. CDR3 bases: TGTGCCAGCAGTGAAGGACAGGGGTCACCCCAGTACTTC. This encodes CASSEGQGSPQYF.

The chain couples TRBV2 to TRBJ2-5; perhaps TRBD2 as D (6 bases). Germline V gene sequence: CDR1 SNHLY, CDR2 FYNNEI. With 2 bases removed from V and 2 bases from J, the gap between germline ends came to 12 bases. The CDR3 is made up of 15 amino acids. CDR3 region: CASSEPGVGQETQYF. In DNA form, the CDR3 reads TGTGCCAGCAGTGAACCGGGGGTTGGACAAGAGACCCAGTACTTC.

The V gene is TRBV5-8, the J gene TRBJ1-2; no clear D gene. There are 13 residues in the CDR3. Germline V gives CDR1 SGHTS, CDR2 YDEGEE. The V end was cut by 0 bases, the J end by 0 bases, with 3 bases between. CDR3 coding DNA: TGTGCCAGCAGCTTGGAAGCTAACTATGGCTACACCTTC. Amino acids: CASSLEANYGYTF.